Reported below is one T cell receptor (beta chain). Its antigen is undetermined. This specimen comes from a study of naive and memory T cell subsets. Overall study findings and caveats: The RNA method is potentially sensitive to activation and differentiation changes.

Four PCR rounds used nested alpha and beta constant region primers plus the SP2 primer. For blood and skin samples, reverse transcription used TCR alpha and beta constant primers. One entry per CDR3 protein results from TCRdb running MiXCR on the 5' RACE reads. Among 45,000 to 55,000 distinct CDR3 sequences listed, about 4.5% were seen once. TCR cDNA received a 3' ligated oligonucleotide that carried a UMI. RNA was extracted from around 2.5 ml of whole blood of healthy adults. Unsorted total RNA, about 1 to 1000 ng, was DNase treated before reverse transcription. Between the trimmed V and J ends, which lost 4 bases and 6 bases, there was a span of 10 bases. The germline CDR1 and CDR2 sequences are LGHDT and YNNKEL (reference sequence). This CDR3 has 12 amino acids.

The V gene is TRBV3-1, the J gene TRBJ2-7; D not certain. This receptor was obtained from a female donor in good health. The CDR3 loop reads CASSPLGREQYF. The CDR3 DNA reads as TGTGCCAGCAGCCCCCTTGGACGCGAGCAGTACTTC.